The 11 T cell receptor beta chains presented below share a single source sample, sequenced in a study of CD8 T cells in ankylosing spondylitis. MiXCR, run by TCRdb on the 5' RACE reads, gives a single entry per CDR3 protein. Among 200,000 to 250,000 distinct CDR3 sequences, about 10% were seen once, and the ten largest hold under 7%. Input material: blood, either unsorted or a sorted T cell fraction (not recorded which). The source of these receptors is a male donor with ankylosing spondylitis or in good health (not recorded which).

V gene TRBV5-1 combines with J gene TRBJ2-2; possibly TRBD2 for D (5 bases). The V gene lost 9 bases and the J gene lost 2 bases, with 20 bases spanning the gap. The CDR3 runs to 16 residues. Per germline, CDR1 SGHRS and CDR2 YFSETQ. CDR3 in DNA: TGCGCCACCACCCCGGTGGAGGCTTATAACACCGGGGAGCTGTTTTTT. As protein: CATTPVEAYNTGELFF.

This clonotype occurred many times. The V call is TRBV5-1, the J call TRBJ2-2; D not certain. Germline CDR1 and CDR2: SGHRS and YFSETQ. The ends were cut back, 0 bases at V and 0 bases at J, with 12 bases in the middle. There are 17 residues in the CDR3. CDR3 coding DNA: TGCGCCAGCAGCTTGGACGTCACCCAATCGAACACCGGGGAGCTGTTTTTT. Translating it yields CASSLDVTQSNTGELFF.

This clonotype was seen only once. The chain combines TRBV19 with TRBJ1-5; 10 bases agree with TRBD1. With V trimmed by 10 bases and J by 4 bases, 10 bases remained unmatched. This CDR3 contains 15 residues. CDR1 is LNHDA and CDR2 is SQIVND in the germline V gene (reference sequence). The CDR3 region has the DNA TGTGCCATCTCGACAGGGGGCGAATTTAATCAGCCCCAGCATTTT. This translates into CAISTGGEFNQPQHF.

This clonotype was counted at least ten times. V and J are TRBV5-1 and TRBJ1-2; D gene uncertain. The V gene's germline CDR1 is SGHRS and CDR2 YFSETQ. Trimming shortened V by 0 bases and J by 1 base, and 7 bases separated the two germline ends. The CDR3 runs to 14 residues. In DNA, the CDR3 is TGCGCCAGCAGCTTGGACAGCTTTAACTATGGCTACACCTTC. Translating gives CASSLDSFNYGYTF.

This clonotype was seen many times. The chain has TRBV20-1 and TRBJ1-6; D is perhaps TRBD1 (6 bases). Germline values: CDR1 DFQATT, CDR2 SNEGSKA (reference sequence). This CDR3 is built from 12 residues. Trimming pared 0 bases from V and 9 bases from J, leaving 6 bases between. The CDR3 protein is CSAREGGSPLHF. Written as DNA, the CDR3 is TGCAGTGCTAGAGAAGGGGGTTCACCCCTCCACTTT.

This clonotype was detected ten times or more. V usage is TRBV9 and J usage is TRBJ2-5; 7 nucleotides align to TRBD2. CDR1 and CDR2 (germline): SGDLS, YYNGEE. V dropped 4 bases and J dropped 5; count of bases not matched to a gene: 8. The CDR3 loop spans 14 amino acids. CDR3 in amino acids: CASSRGGPLETQYF. The CDR3 DNA reads TGTGCCAGCAGCCGCGGGGGACCCCTCGAGACCCAGTACTTC. The full variable domain, with the rest looked up from reference TRBV9 and TRBJ2-5, is DSGVTQTPKHLITATGQRVTLRCSPRSGDLSVYWYQQSLDQGLQFLIQYYNGEERAKGNILERFSAQQFPDLHSELNLSSLELGDSALYFCASSRGGPLETQYFGPGTRLLVL.

This clonotype was detected many times. Its ends do not fully match the called genes, so a read error is possible. The V gene is TRBV5-8, the J gene TRBJ2-2, with D possibly being TRBD2 (6 bases). Germline lookup yields CDR1 SGHTS and CDR2 YDEGEE. The CDR3 contains 15 residues. The CDR3 spells CASSLEAAATGGLFF. The DNA for the CDR3 is TGTGCCAGCAGCTTGGAAGCAGCTGCCACCGGGGGGCTGTTTTTT.

Judged by abundance, this clonotype is medium-sized (0.01 to 0.1%). The J gene is TRBJ2-2, the V gene TRBV20-1, with 8 bases aligning to TRBD2. The J segment lost 0 bases and the V segment lost 7 bases, leaving 10 bases of the junction unmatched. CDR1 and CDR2 from the germline V gene are DFQATT and SNEGSKA (reference sequence). The CDR3 is 16 amino acids. The CDR3 loop reads CSVPPGLGANTGELFF. The CDR3 DNA reads TGCAGTGTCCCACCGGGACTAGGGGCGAACACCGGGGAGCTGTTTTTT.

Notes on this clonotype: An end of the junction does not agree with germline; a read error may underlie this. The chain recombines TRBV6-1 with TRBJ1-2; D unresolved. The CDR3 has 14 residues. Per germline, CDR1 MNHNS and CDR2 SASEGT. In DNA form, the CDR3 reads TGTGCCAGCAGCGAAGGGAGTTCGGGCTATGGCTACACCTTC. This sequence encodes CASSEGSSGYGYTF.

This clonotype was seen more than once but under ten times. The gene calls are TRBV6-6 and TRBJ2-7, with TRBD2 identical over 7 bases. The germline CDR1 and CDR2 sequences are MNHNY and SVGAGI (reference sequence). The V segment lost 10 bases and the J segment 5 bases; nucleotides outside the gene matches: 11. This CDR3 is 13 amino acids long. CDR3 protein: CATTRGSSDEQYF. The CDR3 region has the DNA TGTGCCACGACCCGCGGGAGTTCGGACGAGCAGTACTTC.

This clonotype appeared many times. The V gene is TRBV7-9, the J gene TRBJ1-2; D is undetermined. Trimming took 5 bases from V and 7 from J, leaving 14 bases between them. The germline V gene has CDR1 SEHNR and CDR2 FQNEAQ (reference sequence). CDR3 length: 13 amino acids. The CDR3 DNA reads TGTGCCAGCAGCCCAGAGTACACACTTGGCTACACCTTC. Its translation: CASSPEYTLGYTF.